This record looks at one T cell receptor beta chain sequence and its context. The antigen is not known. Germline CDR1 and CDR2: SEHNR and FQNEAQ (reference sequence). The CDR3 loop spans 16 amino acids. Trimming removed 3 bases from V and 0 bases from J, with 14 bases in between. This sample was included in a study of OX40 agonist ivuxolimab in advanced cancers. Assay used: immunoSEQ multiplex PCR; TCRdb lists only in-frame clones, some missing. The sample has tens of thousands of clones; 70% to 85% are singletons. General study findings and limits: The work left the antigen specificity of expanded peripheral T cells undetermined. Averaging showed that CD8+ T cells had more expanded clones than CD4+ did. Also present in some nonresponders was a low level of normalized T-cell clonal expansion.

Material: CD4+ or CD8+ T cells sorted from blood, obtained in a trial of the OX40 agonist ivuxolimab. The chain combines TRBV7-9 with TRBJ2-5, with D maybe TRBD1 (6 bases). This TCR was recovered from an adult with an advanced solid tumor such as melanoma, head and neck, liver or kidney cancer. For the CDR3, the DNA is TGTGCCAGCAGCTTTCGCCCGGACAGCTACCAAGAGACCCAGTACTTC. Its protein product is CASSFRPDSYQETQYF.